The TCR beta chain under discussion was sequenced for a study of post-analysis software for immune sequencing data. About the study: Disease trajectories encompassed relapsing-remitting, secondary progressive and progressive-relapsing multiple sclerosis.

The TCR beta cDNA libraries carried unique molecular identifiers. Using its own MiXCR run on the PCR reads, TCRdb lists one record per CDR3 protein. Of about 770,000 distinct CDR3 sequences listed, roughly 46% are singletons. To note about this clonotype: The antigen is undetermined.

The CDR3 spans 14 residues. Trimming took 5 bases from V and 5 from J, leaving 16 bases between them. Germline CDR1 SNHLY, CDR2 FYNNEI. General study findings and limits: Normalized Chao1 diversity in multiple sclerosis patients fell significantly below that of controls. The F measure placed samples prepared in the same batch into strongly shared clusters. Among about 5 TRBV segments more frequent in patients than controls were TRBV5-6, TRBV5-1 and TRBV20-1.

Sequencing was done on a sample of blood. The sequence was obtained from a girl between 5 and 17 years old with multiple sclerosis. The chain employs TRBV2 and TRBJ2-7; a possible D gene is TRBD1 (6 bases). CDR3 DNA: TGTGCCAGCAGTCTACTACAGGGTCAGCACGAGCAGTACTTC. This gives the protein CASSLLQGQHEQYF. Using reference TRBV2 and TRBJ2-7 for the parts outside the CDR3, the full variable domain is EPEVTQTPSHQVTQMGQEVILRCVPISNHLYFYWYRQILGQKVEFLVSFYNNEISEKSEIFDDQFSVERPDGSNFTLKIRSTKLEDSAMYFCASSLLQGQHEQYFGPGTRLTVT.